The next 19 T cell receptor beta chains were all read from a single sample in a study of blood T cell repertoires in COVID-19. Sequencing was performed with immunoSEQ multiplex PCR; in TCRdb, only in-frame clones are kept and a portion is missing. The data contain a few hundred thousand clones, 84% of them seen just once; the ten biggest clones take up about 6.6%. The specimen sequenced was PBMCs or T cells enriched from blood (not recorded which). The origin of the receptors is a woman aged 40 to 55 who had recovered from COVID-19.

The CDR3 DNA reads TGTGCCAGCAGCCAAGGGCTCAGTTATTCACCCCTCCACTTT. Its protein product is CASSQGLSYSPLHF. The chain employs TRBV3-1 (or the pseudogene TRBV3-2) and TRBJ1-6, with D unclear. The V end was cut by 1 base, the J end by 8 bases, with 9 bases between. The CDR3 runs 14 residues. In germline, CDR1 is LGHDT, CDR2 YNNKEL (reference sequence).

This clone showed up just a few times. The chain employs TRBV6-4 and TRBJ2-2; 15 bases map to TRBD2. This CDR3 region has 19 residues. V lost 2 bases to trimming and J lost 4 bases; unmatched junction nucleotides: 8. The germline CDR1 and CDR2 sequences are MRHNA and SNTAGT. The CDR3 DNA is TGTGCCAGCAGTGACGCAAAGGGACTAGCGGGAGGTTCCACCGGGGAGCTGTTTTTT. Residues: CASSDAKGLAGGSTGELFF.

The chain couples TRBV14 to TRBJ2-1; 7 bases align to TRBD2. The trim removed 4 bases at V and 4 bases at J, leaving 10 bases unmatched. There are 16 residues in the CDR3. The germline gives CDR1 SGHDN, CDR2 FVKESK. The chain's CDR3 is CASSLAGSTLYNEQFF. The DNA for the CDR3 is TGTGCCAGCAGCCTAGCGGGCTCAACTTTATACAATGAGCAGTTCTTC.

The rearrangement uses TRBV18 and TRBJ2-5; tentatively, D is TRBD2 (6 bases). V lost 2 bases and J lost 5, with 18 bases in between. The CDR3 sequence is 16 residues long. The V gene's germline CDR1 is KGHSH and CDR2 LQKENI. CDR3 amino acids: CASSPSGSGTGETQYF. The CDR3, as DNA: TGTGCCAGCTCACCATCCGGGAGCGGAACTGGGGAGACCCAGTACTTC.

This chain uses TRBV5-8 with TRBJ2-3; D uncertain. V shed 2 bases and J shed 0 bases, with 13 bases lying between them. This CDR3 has 16 amino acids. Germline assignment: CDR1 SGHTS and CDR2 YDEGEE. Here the CDR3 reads CASSFESSTSTDTQYF. Written as DNA, the CDR3 is TGTGCCAGCAGCTTTGAGAGTTCGACTAGCACAGATACGCAGTATTTT. The entire variable domain, with the rest obtained from reference TRBV5-8 and TRBJ2-3, is as follows: EAGVTQSPTHLIKTRGQQATLRCSPISGHTSVYWYQQALGLGLQFLLWYDEGEERNRGNFPPRFSGRQFPNYSSELNVNALELEDSALYLCASSFESSTSTDTQYFGPGTRLTVL.

J is TRBJ2-1 and V is TRBV14; possibly TRBD2 for D (5 bases). This CDR3 is built from 15 residues. V dropped 1 base and J dropped 5 bases, with 12 bases sitting between them. The germline V gene encodes CDR1 SGHDN and CDR2 FVKESK. CDR3 DNA: TGTGCCAGCAGCCAAGTCGGAGGACTTCACAATGAGCAGTTCTTC. Protein: CASSQVGGLHNEQFF.

This clone was seen a handful of times. The DNA of the CDR3 is TGTGCCAGCAGCTTAGAGGGGAGGTTTTTTGACGAGCAGTACGTC. Encoded protein: CASSLEGRFFDEQYV. The chain joins TRBV7-8 to TRBJ2-7; D possibly corresponds to TRBD2 (6 bases). Germline V gene data show CDR1 as SGHVS and CDR2 as FQNEAQ. The germline V and J ends were trimmed by 1 base and 5 bases, with 15 bases remaining between them. The CDR3 has 15 amino acids.

This rearrangement joins TRBV9 to TRBJ2-3; D gene uncertain. Trimming shortened V by 0 bases and J by 4 bases, and 15 bases separated the two germline ends. This CDR3 is built from 16 residues. Germline loops: CDR1 SGDLS, CDR2 YYNGEE. This CDR3 is CASSVDGGSMPDTQYF. The CDR3 DNA follows: TGTGCCAGCAGCGTAGACGGTGGTAGTATGCCAGATACGCAGTATTTT.

V is TRBV27 and J is TRBJ2-2, with 11 bases matching TRBD2. The CDR3 length is 16 residues. Germline assignment: CDR1 MNHEY and CDR2 SMNVEV (reference sequence). With V trimmed by 2 bases and J by 6 bases, 5 bases remained unmatched. CDR3: CASSLLAGGQAGELFF. DNA for the CDR3: TGTGCCAGCAGTTTACTAGCGGGAGGCCAGGCCGGGGAGCTGTTTTTT.

The rearrangement uses TRBV7-8 and TRBJ2-3; 9 positions match TRBD2. V shed 0 bases, J shed 4 bases, and the junction held 8 bases outside the gene matches. The V gene's germline CDR1 is SGHVS and CDR2 FQNEAQ. CDR3 length equals 17 residues. For the CDR3, the DNA is TGTGCCAGCAGCTTAGCGCGGGGACTAGCAGATCCAGATACGCAGTATTTT. Translating it yields CASSLARGLADPDTQYF.

This chain uses TRBV5-6 with TRBJ1-6; 11 positions agree with TRBD1. J gave up 8 bases and V 5 bases, and 3 bases lay outside the gene matches. The CDR3 contains 14 residues. Germline V gene data show CDR1 as SGHDT and CDR2 as YYEEEE. The CDR3 sequence is CASSQGQGDSPLHF. CDR3 DNA: TGTGCCAGCAGTCAGGGACAGGGGGATTCACCCCTCCACTTT.

CDR3 DNA sequence: TGTGCCAGCAGACGACAGGGGGAGAACACTGAAGCTTTCTTT. As protein: CASRRQGENTEAFF. This sequence joins TRBV6-5 and TRBJ1-1; 9 bases fit TRBD1. V lost 6 bases and J lost 1; bases outside the gene matches: 3. Germline values: CDR1 MNHEY, CDR2 SVGAGI. The CDR3 has 14 amino acids.

The chain is built from TRBV13 and TRBJ2-3; D is perhaps TRBD2 (6 bases). The CDR3 consists of 15 residues. The V gene's germline CDR1 is PRHDT and CDR2 FYEKMQ (reference sequence). The ends were cut back, 5 bases at V and 1 base at J, with 13 bases in the middle. CDR3: CASSLFGTGTDTQYF. The CDR3 DNA follows: TGTGCCAGCAGCCTGTTCGGGACTGGCACAGATACGCAGTATTTT.

The rearrangement links TRBV6-5 to TRBJ2-3; D remains ambiguous. Germline V lookup: CDR1 MNHEY, CDR2 SVGAGI. Trimming left V 3 bases short and J 2 bases short, with 15 bases between. CDR3 length equals 16 residues. The CDR3 here is CASSYSSINPTDTQYF. The CDR3 DNA is TGTGCCAGCAGTTATTCGAGCATTAACCCCACAGATACGCAGTATTTT.

CDR3: CASSSRTGSWSNQPQHF. CDR3 bases: TGTGCCAGTAGTTCGCGGACAGGGAGTTGGAGCAATCAGCCCCAGCATTTT. This chain uses TRBV19 with TRBJ1-5, with 8 bases identical to TRBD1. CDR3 length: 17 amino acids. CDR1 and CDR2 (germline): LNHDA, SQIVND (reference sequence). V lost 5 bases to trimming and J lost 1 base; unmatched junction nucleotides: 10.

In this sample, this clone turned up a few times. This chain's CDR3 is CASSPVAGGYGYTF. The DNA of the CDR3 is TGCGCCAGCAGTCCGGTCGCCGGGGGATATGGCTACACCTTC. V is TRBV4-1 and J is TRBJ1-2; TRBD1 might be the D (5 bases). Between the trimmed V and J ends, which lost 6 bases and 5 bases, there was a span of 16 bases. CDR1 is MGHRA, CDR2 YSYEKL, per germline. CDR3 size: 14 residues.

The chain is built from TRBV24-1 and TRBJ2-1; 9 nucleotides agree with TRBD2. This CDR3 comprises 16 residues. Per the germline V gene, CDR1 is KGHDR and CDR2 is SFDVKD. Germline trimming cut 3 bases from V and 5 bases from J; bases unmatched to any gene: 7. The CDR3 DNA reads as TGTGCCACCAGTGATCGCGGGAGGGCCATCGACAATGAGCAGTTCTTC. Translation gives CATSDRGRAIDNEQFF.

This rearrangement joins TRBV30 to TRBJ2-7; D is perhaps TRBD2 (5 bases). The V end was cut by 4 bases, the J end by 7 bases, with 20 bases between. CDR1 and CDR2 (germline): GTSNPN, SVGIG (reference sequence). This CDR3 region has 14 residues. The CDR3 nucleotides are TGTGCCTGGAATGTACTTCGGGATGTCGGGGAGCAGTACTTC. This translates into CAWNVLRDVGEQYF.

This chain connects TRBV28 to TRBJ1-2; TRBD1 agrees at 8 bases. The CDR3 runs 16 residues. Trimming cost V 4 bases and J 2 bases; bases outside gene matches: 9. Germline lookup yields CDR1 MDHEN and CDR2 SYDVKM. The CDR3 sequence is CASSSPTGAQNYGYTF. As DNA, the CDR3 is TGTGCCAGCAGTTCGCCGACAGGGGCCCAAAACTATGGCTACACCTTC.